This T cell receptor (beta chain) derives from a study of T cells in Graves' hyperthyroidism and ophthalmopathy. Study-level background: Peripheral blood was acquired at first diagnosis, ahead of any therapy whatsoever. Study-level results: Blood also carried most thyroid clonotypes expanded above 0.001. A model built on 13 V-J features separated ophthalmopathy from stable hyperthyroidism.

This clonotype was observed a few times. Its antigen is unidentified. Amplification of TCR beta CDR3 regions used RNA as the template. A first-round RT-PCR of the TCR CDR3 used the HTBI primer set. TCRdb recomputed calls from the multiplex PCR reads with MiXCR, one row per CDR3 protein. The sample contains 500,000 to 600,000 distinct CDR3 sequences, 16% of which appear only once. CDR1 and CDR2 from the germline V gene are MDHEN and SYDVKM. This CDR3 region has 12 residues. V lost 3 bases and J lost 6, with 5 bases in between. The rearrangement uses TRBV28 and TRBJ2-2; D remains unclear. This clonotype was obtained from a young woman with Graves' hyperthyroidism. Sequenced input: blood. CDR3 bases: TGTGCCAGCAGTTTGTGGCCCGGGGAGCTGTTTTTT. Protein sequence: CASSLWPGELFF.